A single sample is the source of the 8 T cell receptor beta chains below, sequenced in a study of T cells after yellow fever vaccination. MiXCR was run by TCRdb on the 5' RACE reads, yielding one entry per CDR3 protein. Here the sample spans about 73,000 distinct CDR3 sequences, 7.7% being singletons. The specimen was CD8+ T cells sorted from PBMCs, collected on the day of the yellow fever booster vaccination. These receptors all stem from a man under 40 who received the YFV17D yellow fever vaccine.

This chain uses TRBV9 with TRBJ2-1; unclear D gene. Per the germline V gene, CDR1 is SGDLS and CDR2 is YYNGEE. V was clipped by 4 bases and J by 10 bases, with 27 bases between them. This CDR3 is built from 17 residues. CDR3 DNA sequence: TGTGCCAGCAGCCCCCCCCCAGCGCCGCTCGCCTCCGGGGAGCAGTTCTTC. Protein product: CASSPPPAPLASGEQFF.

This clonotype has just a few counts. V and J are TRBV20-1 and TRBJ2-2, with D unclear. Germline V gene lookup returns CDR1 DFQATT and CDR2 SNEGSKA (reference sequence). CDR3 length: 14 amino acids. The V and J ends lost 1 base and 2 bases respectively, with 8 bases between them. The CDR3: CSARGQLNTGELFF. CDR3 bases: TGCAGTGCTAGAGGGCAGCTAAACACCGGGGAGCTGTTTTTT.

J is TRBJ2-1 and V is TRBV5-4, with 9 bases identical to TRBD2. Germline V gene data show CDR1 as SGHNT and CDR2 as YYREEE (reference sequence). V lost 4 bases to trimming and J lost 0 bases; unmatched junction nucleotides: 5. The CDR3 consists of 16 residues. The CDR3 DNA sequence: TGTGCCAGCAGCCCTAGCGGGACCAACTCCTACAATGAGCAGTTCTTC. Translation: CASSPSGTNSYNEQFF.

This clonotype appeared many times. The chain recombines TRBV4-3 with TRBJ2-1; 11 bases agree with TRBD2. Looked up from germline, CDR1 is LGHNA and CDR2 is YSLEER. The CDR3 contains 17 residues. The ends lost 1 base at V and 5 bases at J; junction bases unmatched: 7. The chain's CDR3 is CASSQGPTSGSNNEQFF. The CDR3 bases are TGCGCCAGCAGCCAAGGGCCCACTAGCGGGAGTAACAATGAGCAGTTCTTC.

V is TRBV7-8 and J is TRBJ2-1; 13 bases are shared with TRBD2. Germline-derived CDR1 and CDR2 are SGHVS and FQNEAQ. The CDR3 is 19 residues long. V lost 2 bases, J lost 0 bases, and 7 bases stayed unmatched. CDR3 nucleotides: TGTGCCAGCAGCTTAACTAGCGGGAGGGGGGAGAGCTCCTACAATGAGCAGTTCTTC. Encoded protein: CASSLTSGRGESSYNEQFF. Complete variable domain (other parts from reference TRBV7-8 and TRBJ2-1): GAGVSQSPRYKVAKRGQDVALRCDPISGHVSLFWYQQALGQGPEFLTYFQNEAQLDKSGLPSDRFFAERPEGSVSTLKIQRTQQEDSAVYLCASSLTSGRGESSYNEQFFGPGTRLTVL.

V usage is TRBV3-1 and J usage is TRBJ2-3; TRBD2 matches 11 bases. V trimming: 11 bases; J trimming: 1 base; junction bases outside the gene matches: 20. CDR3 length: 19 residues. The V gene's germline CDR1 is LGHDT and CDR2 YNNKEL (reference sequence). The CDR3 reads CASCQDGLLAGVGTDTQYF. Written as DNA, the CDR3 is TGTGCCTCCTGCCAAGATGGATTACTAGCGGGAGTCGGCACAGATACGCAGTATTTT.

This clonotype was detected ten times or more. The V gene is TRBV6-2 or TRBV6-3, the J gene TRBJ2-5, with D possibly matching TRBD1 (6 bases). The CDR3 loop spans 14 amino acids. With 5 bases removed from V and 4 bases from J, the gap between germline ends came to 14 bases. CDR1 and CDR2 (germline): MNHEY, SVGEGT. The CDR3: CASSRTVNPETQYF. CDR3 sequence (DNA): TGTGCCAGCAGTAGGACAGTTAATCCAGAGACCCAGTACTTC.

The DNA of the CDR3 is TGCGCCAGCAGCCATGACAGACAGAACTATGGCTACACCTTC. Residues: CASSHDRQNYGYTF. The gene calls are TRBV4-3 and TRBJ1-2; the D gene is possibly TRBD1 (5 bases). The CDR3 covers 14 residues. Germline V CDR1 and CDR2: LGHNA, YSLEER. Trimming cost V 3 bases and J 2 bases, with 10 bases left between them.